A selection of T cell receptor beta chains follows, all from one sample in a study of cytomegalovirus exposure and HLA in healthy donors. The data were produced by immunoSEQ multiplex PCR, yet TCRdb's version contains in-frame clones alone and is incomplete. This sample's clone table lists approximately 120,000 clones. The specimen sequenced was PBMCs. Every receptor here comes from a man aged 18 to 30 in good health and CMV-seronegative. Both conserved end residues are trimmed from each CDR3. Fields, in order: V gene, J gene, CDR3 protein.

>TRBV2|TRBJ2-7
ASTTTPSSYEQY
>TRBV2|TRBJ1-5
ASNTVAGGQPQH
>TRBV5-4|TRBJ2-3
ASSFGGKRGDTQY
>TRBV5-1|TRBJ1-4
ASSSGVGSNEKLF
>TRBV30|TRBJ2-1
AWSLGGYEQF
>TRBV6-1|TRBJ1-1
ASSSTGPDTEAF
>TRBV28|TRBJ1-5
ATGRGHNQPQH
>TRBV5-1|TRBJ2-1
ASSPGLAGAGEQF
>TRBV18|TRBJ2-3
ATEGTLADPEIGGTDTQY
>TRBV5-1|TRBJ1-2
ASSFTGSPGGYT
>TRBV7-3|TRBJ1-2
ASSPSGGANYGYT
>TRBV27|TRBJ2-7
ASSWGTDSYEQY
>TRBV5-4|TRBJ2-7
ASSSGGTGGINEQY
>TRBV10-2|TRBJ2-7
ASSVTAYEQY
>TRBV6-1|TRBJ2-7
ASKKDRDLYEQY
>TRBV7-9|TRBJ1-2
ASSLAPSGGVDYT
>TRBV6-5|TRBJ1-1
ASSLREEYTEAF
>TRBV28|TRBJ1-1
ASSLSGTEAF
>TRBV27|TRBJ1-2
ASSFRHPPGQGAYGYT
>TRBV7-7|TRBJ2-1
ASIPVGGHEQF
>TRBV6-6|TRBJ1-5
ASSYSQGFGNQPQH
>TRBV6-1|TRBJ2-2
ASSTGTGGTGELF
>TRBV13|TRBJ1-1
ASSGGLNTEAF
>TRBV7-9|TRBJ2-7
ASSLRAGTGFLNEQY
>TRBV19|TRBJ2-2
ARDSRGMNTGELF
>TRBV30|TRBJ2-7
AWQDYRYEQY
>TRBV27|TRBJ2-5
ASSPPPYMQTQY
>TRBV7-2|TRBJ2-2
ASSSGLAGGSTGELF
>TRBV10-1|TRBJ1-1
ASSESAGGEAF
>TRBV19|TRBJ2-2
ASSIGSGELF
>TRBV5-1|TRBJ2-1
ASSLKPLAGEEREQF
>TRBV2|TRBJ1-1
ASSLAGEAF
>TRBV15|TRBJ1-1
ATKLRGNTEAF
>TRBV30|TRBJ1-4
AWSIGLSGEKLF
>TRBV9|TRBJ1-6
ASSVEQGANSPLH
>TRBV4-1|TRBJ2-5
ASSQVTTSGIETQY
>TRBV5-5|TRBJ1-1
ASSLTAGMLAEAF
>TRBV28|TRBJ2-7
ASSSGQGAGEQY
>TRBV13|TRBJ2-1
ASSSFPRWTGREREGNNEQF
>TRBV6-1|TRBJ1-5
AGRDGQGTGQPQH
>TRBV9|TRBJ2-5
ASSQWDRQETQY
>TRBV19|TRBJ1-4
ASSIDSPEKLF
>TRBV11-2|TRBJ2-7
ASSYRQGGDEQY
>TRBV30|TRBJ1-2
AWKTGNGYT
>TRBV19|TRBJ1-5
ASSPRGQGIGSNQPQH
>TRBV25-1|TRBJ2-2
ASTRGGGANTGELF
>TRBV5-1|TRBJ2-3
ASSPSPGQGTDTQY
>TRBV9|TRBJ1-1
ASRAGQNTEAF
>TRBV2|TRBJ2-2
ASSERSGRYAGELF
>TRBV13|TRBJ2-7
ASSSSTSGPTYEQY